This TCR beta chain was obtained from a study of immune evolution from preneoplasia to lung adenocarcinoma. Study-level information: HLA loss of heterozygosity: 6% to 7.5% AIS, 15% MIA, about 31% ADC, none AAH. General study points: Compared with EGFR-mutant or double wild-type lesions, KRAS-mutant nodules were more clonal. Normal lung had highest clonality; later lesions appeared denser, more diverse.

TCRdb keeps only in-frame clones here, not all; method: immunoSEQ multiplex PCR. This table has 7,500 to 8,500 clones, about 79% appearing once. Details on this clone: Antigen: not known.

H&E slides confirmed each diagnosis, reviewed by two pathologists independently. Sequenced material: FFPE invasive lung adenocarcinoma tissue. This TCR came from a person aged 50-75 years with lung adenocarcinoma.

CDR3 amino acids: CASSHTQGFGGYTF. Written as DNA, the CDR3 is TGTGCCAGCTCACACACACAGGGGTTTGGTGGCTACACCTTC. V usage is TRBV18 and J usage is TRBJ1-2; 7 bases map to TRBD1. The CDR3 runs 14 residues. Germline CDR1 and CDR2: KGHSH and LQKENI. Germline trimming cut 4 bases from V and 7 bases from J; bases unmatched to any gene: 9.